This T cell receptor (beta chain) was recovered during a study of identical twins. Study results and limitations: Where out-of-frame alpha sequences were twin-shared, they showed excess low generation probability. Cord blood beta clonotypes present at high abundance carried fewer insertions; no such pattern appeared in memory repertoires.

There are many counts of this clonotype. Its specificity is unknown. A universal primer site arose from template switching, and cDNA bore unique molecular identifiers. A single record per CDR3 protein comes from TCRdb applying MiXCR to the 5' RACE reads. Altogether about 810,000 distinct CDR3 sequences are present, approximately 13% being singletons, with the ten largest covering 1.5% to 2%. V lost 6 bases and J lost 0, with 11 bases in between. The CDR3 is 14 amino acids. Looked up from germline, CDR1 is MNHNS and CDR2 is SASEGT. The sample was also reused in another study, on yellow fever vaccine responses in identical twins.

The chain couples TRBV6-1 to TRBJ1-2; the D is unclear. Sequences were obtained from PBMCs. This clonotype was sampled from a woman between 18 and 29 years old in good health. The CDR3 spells CASRRAATNYGYTF. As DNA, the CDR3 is TGTGCCAGCAGGAGGGCAGCTACTAACTATGGCTACACCTTC.